One TCR beta chain is described in this entry. This clonotype was counted a few times. There is no known antigen for this receptor. There are no base qualities to consult, and no much larger clone falls within one base. From its cysteine to its phenylalanine, the CDR3 spans 15 amino acids. The entry retains the CDR3 DNA only, 45 bases that are in frame from base 1. Trimmed from V: 6 bases; trimmed from J: 4 bases; junction bases lacking a gene match: 11. Stable Graves' hyperthyroidism was defined as no progression to ophthalmopathy during 18 months of follow-up. Hyperthyroidism patients were newly diagnosed, had a disease duration of under 2 months, and were aged 18 to 65 years. The study excluded patients with uncontrolled infections, other autoimmune diseases, pregnancy or lactation. Diagnoses relied on clinical symptoms, serum thyroxine and TRAb, thyroid ultrasound and orbital computed tomography. Ficoll-Paque density gradient centrifugation was used to isolate PBMCs from around 10 ml of fresh peripheral blood. Total RNA was extracted using Trizol reagent, and RNA quality was assessed on an Agilent 2100 Bioanalyzer.

This entry belongs to a study of T cells in Graves' hyperthyroidism and ophthalmopathy (dated by TCRdb to the late 2010s). In terms of the full investigation: Peripheral blood was sampled at the time of initial diagnosis, prior to any treatment. Prospective prediction of ophthalmopathy was tested in an independent validation cohort consisting of some 19 hyperthyroidism patients and approximately 16 patients who later progressed to ophthalmopathy. A discovery cohort of approximately 97 patients, roughly 45 with Graves' ophthalmopathy and about 58 with stable Graves' hyperthyroidism, was used to find distinguishing TCR V-J signatures. After blood sampling, hyperthyroidism patients were treated with methimazole at a starting dose of 30 mg daily, and ophthalmopathy patients were treated with high-dose intravenous methylprednisolone. The study also compared thyroid tissue and blood T-cell repertoires from roughly six Graves' hyperthyroidism patients. The roughly 100 discovery patients were divided at random into training and test sets in a 7:3 ratio. According to the paper, TCR Vbeta CDR3 sequencing was carried out on about 140 peripheral blood samples, which came from around 43 ophthalmopathy, around 75 hyperthyroidism and approximately 17 progressor patients.

The TCR beta CDR3 regions were amplified from the RNA transcripts. The TCR CDR3 was subjected to a first round of RT-PCR using the HTBI primer set and the Qiagen OneStep RT-PCR kit. Libraries were constructed in a second round of multiplex PCR, after which size selection and purification were carried out. Sequencing of the libraries was done on an Illumina HiSeq2000 using paired-end 100 bp reads. The published analysis was carried out like this. SOAPnuke was used to process the raw data, with reads discarded if the reads contained adapters or uncalled bases, had a mean Phred below 15, or lacked an exact constant-primer or identifier match. High-quality paired reads were merged with COPE v1.2.5, and unique nucleotide sequences were defined as clonotypes. Clonotypes were aligned to IMGT TRBV, TRBD and TRBJ reference segments using MiTCR v1.1. Analysis was restricted to V-J combinations with a frequency above 0.0001, which covered 99.2% of repertoires. A TCS score was defined as the ratio between F50 (clonal expansion) and ExV (chaos), using BLOSUM62-based TCRdist between CDR3 peptides within each V-J. Welch's t-statistics and random forest reduced 514 V-J features to 13, which were used in a naive Bayes classifier (R e1071). Thyroid-blood repertoire similarity was quantified with the Morisita-Horn index. TCRdb's own reprocessing of the public reads used fastp at Q25 and MiXCR and kept productive beta chains. Rows are unified per CDR3 protein, each entry keeping the most common DNA and genes. For this entry, the V and J calls and clone size follow TCRdb and not the study's own pipeline. The sample contains 600,000 to 800,000 distinct CDR3 sequences, about 35% of them found a single time. Together, the top ten hold less than 35% of the sample.

Paper-wide results and their limitations: In cross-validation, a model built on a 13 V-J signature told ophthalmopathy apart from stable hyperthyroidism with under 90% sensitivity and roughly 81% specificity, and in testing the same model reached 80%/75%. No statistical method was used to fix the sample size in advance, and group allocation was not hidden from the investigators. In validation, the model predicted progression to ophthalmopathy with 60% to 71% sensitivity and around 72% specificity, a median of about 6.7 months before onset. Most expanded thyroid clonotypes (frequency above 0.001) were also detected in blood, suggesting blood repertoires may reflect thyroid immune responses.

This chain is built from TRBV12-3 or TRBV12-4 and TRBJ1-1, and 7 junction bases match TRBD1. The sequenced material came from blood. This TCR came from a woman in her thirties or forties with Graves' hyperthyroidism. CDR3 loop: CASSRWGTEGTEAFF. The bases are TGTGCCAGCAGCAGGTGGGGGACAGAGGGCACTGAAGCTTTCTTT.